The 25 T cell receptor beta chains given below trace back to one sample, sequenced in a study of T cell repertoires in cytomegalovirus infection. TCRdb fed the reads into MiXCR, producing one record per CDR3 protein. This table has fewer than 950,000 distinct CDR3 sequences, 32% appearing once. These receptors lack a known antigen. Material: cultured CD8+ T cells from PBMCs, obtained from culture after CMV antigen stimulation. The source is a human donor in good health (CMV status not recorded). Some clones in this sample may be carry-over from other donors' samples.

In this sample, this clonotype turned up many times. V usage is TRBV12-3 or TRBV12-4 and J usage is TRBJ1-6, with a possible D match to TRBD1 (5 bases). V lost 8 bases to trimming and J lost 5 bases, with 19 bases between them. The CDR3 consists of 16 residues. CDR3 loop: CASGLGGLFDNSPLHF. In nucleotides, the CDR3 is TGTGCCAGCGGCCTGGGGGGTCTCTTTGATAATTCACCCCTCCACTTT.

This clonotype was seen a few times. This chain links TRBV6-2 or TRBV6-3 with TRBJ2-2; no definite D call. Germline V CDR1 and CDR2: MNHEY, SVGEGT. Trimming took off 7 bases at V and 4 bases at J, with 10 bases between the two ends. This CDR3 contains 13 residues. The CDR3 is CASNSERTGELFF. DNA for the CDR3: TGTGCCAGCAATTCTGAGCGCACCGGGGAGCTGTTTTTT.

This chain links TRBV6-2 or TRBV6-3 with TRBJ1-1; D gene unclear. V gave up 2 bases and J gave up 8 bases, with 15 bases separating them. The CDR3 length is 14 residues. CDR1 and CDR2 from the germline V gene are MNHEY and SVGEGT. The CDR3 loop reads CASSYLASVREAFF. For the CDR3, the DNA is TGTGCCAGCAGTTACCTGGCCTCTGTCAGAGAAGCTTTCTTT.

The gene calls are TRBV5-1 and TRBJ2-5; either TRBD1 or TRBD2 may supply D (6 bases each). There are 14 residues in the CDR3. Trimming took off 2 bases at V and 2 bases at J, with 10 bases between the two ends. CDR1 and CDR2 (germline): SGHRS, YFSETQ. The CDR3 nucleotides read TGCGCCAGCAGCTTATCGGGGGCACAAGAGACCCAGTACTTC. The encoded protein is CASSLSGAQETQYF.

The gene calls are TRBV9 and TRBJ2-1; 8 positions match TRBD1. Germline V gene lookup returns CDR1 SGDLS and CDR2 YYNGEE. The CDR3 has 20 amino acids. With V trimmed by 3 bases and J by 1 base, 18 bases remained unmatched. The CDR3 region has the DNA TGTGCCAGCAGCGAGGTCGGATTTCTAAAGACAGGGGATTCCTACAATGAGCAGTTCTTC. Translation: CASSEVGFLKTGDSYNEQFF.

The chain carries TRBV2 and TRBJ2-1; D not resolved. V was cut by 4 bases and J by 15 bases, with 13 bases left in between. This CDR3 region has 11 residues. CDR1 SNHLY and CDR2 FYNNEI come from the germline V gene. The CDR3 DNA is TGTGCCAGCAGTGGGAGCCGCCGCGGGTTCTTC. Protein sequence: CASSGSRRGFF.

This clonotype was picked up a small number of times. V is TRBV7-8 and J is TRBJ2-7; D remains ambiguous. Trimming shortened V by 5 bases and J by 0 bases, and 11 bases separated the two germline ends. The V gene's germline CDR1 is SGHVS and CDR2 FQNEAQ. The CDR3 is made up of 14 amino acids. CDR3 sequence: CASSTDLTSYEQYF. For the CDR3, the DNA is TGTGCCAGCAGCACGGACCTTACCTCCTACGAGCAGTACTTC.

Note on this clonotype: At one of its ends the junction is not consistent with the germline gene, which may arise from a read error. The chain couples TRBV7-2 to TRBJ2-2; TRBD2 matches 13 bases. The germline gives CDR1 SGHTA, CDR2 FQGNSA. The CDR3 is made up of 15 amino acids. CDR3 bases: TGTGCCAGCAGCTTAAACCCCGGACTAGCGGGGGTGCTGTTTTTT. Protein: CASSLNPGLAGVLFF. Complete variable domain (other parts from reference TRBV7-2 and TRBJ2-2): GAGVSQSPSNKVTEKGKDVELRCDPISGHTALYWYRQSLGQGLEFLIYFQGNSAPDKSGLPSDRFSAERTGGSVSTLTIQRTQQEDSAVYLCASSLNPGLAGVLFFGEGSRLTVL.

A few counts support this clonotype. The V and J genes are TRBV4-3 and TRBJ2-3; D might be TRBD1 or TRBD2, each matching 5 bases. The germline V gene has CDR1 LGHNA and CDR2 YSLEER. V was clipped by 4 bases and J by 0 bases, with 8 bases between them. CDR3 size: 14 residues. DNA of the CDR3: TGCGCCAGCAGCCGCCGGGACAGCACAGATACGCAGTATTTT. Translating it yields CASSRRDSTDTQYF.

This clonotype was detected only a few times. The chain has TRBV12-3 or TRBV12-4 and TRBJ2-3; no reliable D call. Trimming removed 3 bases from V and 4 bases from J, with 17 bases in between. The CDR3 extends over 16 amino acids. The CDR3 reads CASSFSTEKHADTQYF. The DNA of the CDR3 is TGTGCCAGCAGTTTCTCGACCGAAAAACACGCAGATACGCAGTATTTT.

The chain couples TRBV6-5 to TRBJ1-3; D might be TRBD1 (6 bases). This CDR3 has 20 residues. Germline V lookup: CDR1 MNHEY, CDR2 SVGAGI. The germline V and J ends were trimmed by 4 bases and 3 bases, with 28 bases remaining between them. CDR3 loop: CASSSTRGMGRGAFGNTIYF. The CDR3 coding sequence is TGTGCCAGCAGTTCCACTCGGGGAATGGGGCGGGGGGCGTTTGGAAACACCATATATTTT.

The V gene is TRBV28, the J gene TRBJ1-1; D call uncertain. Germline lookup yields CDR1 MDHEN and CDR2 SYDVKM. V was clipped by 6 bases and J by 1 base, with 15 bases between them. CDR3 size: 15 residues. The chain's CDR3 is CASSSSRRPNTEAFF. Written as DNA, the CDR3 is TGTGCCAGCAGCTCATCCCGACGGCCGAACACTGAAGCTTTCTTT.

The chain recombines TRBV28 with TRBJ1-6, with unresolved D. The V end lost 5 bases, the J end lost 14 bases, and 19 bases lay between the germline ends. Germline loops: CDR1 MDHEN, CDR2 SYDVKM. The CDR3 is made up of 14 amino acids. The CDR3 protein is CASSPRGWAGTLHF. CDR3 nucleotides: TGTGCCAGCAGTCCCCGCGGGTGGGCGGGAACCCTCCACTTT.

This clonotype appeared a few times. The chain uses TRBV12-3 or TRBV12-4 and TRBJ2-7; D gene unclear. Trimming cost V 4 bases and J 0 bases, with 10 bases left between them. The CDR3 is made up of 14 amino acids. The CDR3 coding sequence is TGTGCCAGCAGTTCCCCCGCGAGCTCCTACGAGCAGTACTTC. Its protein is CASSSPASSYEQYF.

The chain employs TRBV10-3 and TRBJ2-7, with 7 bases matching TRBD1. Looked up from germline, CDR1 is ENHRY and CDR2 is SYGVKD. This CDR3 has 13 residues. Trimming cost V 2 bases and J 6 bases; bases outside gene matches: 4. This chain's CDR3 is CAISEEGAGEQYV. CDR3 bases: TGTGCCATCAGTGAGGAGGGGGCAGGCGAGCAGTACGTC.

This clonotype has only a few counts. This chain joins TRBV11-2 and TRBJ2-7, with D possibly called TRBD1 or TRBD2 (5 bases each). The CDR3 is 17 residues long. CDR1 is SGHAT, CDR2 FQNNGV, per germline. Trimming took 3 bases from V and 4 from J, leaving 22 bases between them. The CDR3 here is CASSFSIWDVDKYEQYV. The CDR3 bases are TGTGCCAGCAGCTTTTCCATTTGGGACGTGGACAAGTACGAGCAGTACGTC.

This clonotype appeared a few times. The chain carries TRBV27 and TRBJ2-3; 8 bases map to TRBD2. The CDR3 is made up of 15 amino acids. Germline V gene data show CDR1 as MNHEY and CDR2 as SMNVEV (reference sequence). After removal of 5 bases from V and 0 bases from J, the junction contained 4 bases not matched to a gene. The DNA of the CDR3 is TGTGCCAGCAGTGCCAGACTAGCGAGCACAGATACGCAGTATTTT. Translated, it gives CASSARLASTDTQYF.

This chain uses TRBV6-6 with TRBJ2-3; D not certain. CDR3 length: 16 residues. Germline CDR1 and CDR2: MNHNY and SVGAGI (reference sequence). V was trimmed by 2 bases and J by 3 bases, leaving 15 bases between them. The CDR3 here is CASSYQPLGRTDTQYF. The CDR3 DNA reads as TGTGCCAGCAGTTACCAGCCCCTAGGCCGGACAGATACGCAGTATTTT.

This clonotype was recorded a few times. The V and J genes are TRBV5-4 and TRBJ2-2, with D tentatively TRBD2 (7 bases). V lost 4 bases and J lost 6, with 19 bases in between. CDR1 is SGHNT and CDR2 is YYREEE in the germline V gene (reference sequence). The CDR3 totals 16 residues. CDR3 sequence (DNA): TGTGCCAGCAGCCCCCAGTGGGGGGGCGACCCCGGGGAGCTGTTTTTT. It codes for CASSPQWGGDPGELFF.

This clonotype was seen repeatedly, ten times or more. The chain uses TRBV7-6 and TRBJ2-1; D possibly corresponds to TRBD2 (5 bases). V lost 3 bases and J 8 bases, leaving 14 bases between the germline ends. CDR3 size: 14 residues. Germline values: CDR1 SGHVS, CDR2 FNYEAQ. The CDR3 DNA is TGTGCCAGCAGCTTTCTTCAAGGACTCGATGAGCAGTTCTTC. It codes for CASSFLQGLDEQFF.

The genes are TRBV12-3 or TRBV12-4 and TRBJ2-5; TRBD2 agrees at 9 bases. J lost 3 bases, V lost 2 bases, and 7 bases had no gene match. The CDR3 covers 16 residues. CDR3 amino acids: CASSLRSTSGKETQYF. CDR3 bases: TGTGCCAGCAGTTTAAGGTCGACTAGCGGAAAAGAGACCCAGTACTTC.

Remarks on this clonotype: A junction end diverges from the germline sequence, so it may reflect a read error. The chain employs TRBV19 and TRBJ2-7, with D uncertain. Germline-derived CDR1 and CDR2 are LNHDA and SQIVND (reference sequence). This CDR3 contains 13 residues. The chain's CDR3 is CVSSMAGYGEQYF. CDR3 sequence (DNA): TGTGTCAGTAGTATGGCCGGGTACGGCGAGCAGTACTTC.

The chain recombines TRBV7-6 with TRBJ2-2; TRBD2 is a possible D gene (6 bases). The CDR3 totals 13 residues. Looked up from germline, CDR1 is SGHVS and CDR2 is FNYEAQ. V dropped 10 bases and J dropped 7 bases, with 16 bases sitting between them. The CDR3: CATPGGLVGELFF. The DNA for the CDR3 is TGTGCCACCCCCGGAGGGCTTGTCGGGGAGCTGTTTTTT.

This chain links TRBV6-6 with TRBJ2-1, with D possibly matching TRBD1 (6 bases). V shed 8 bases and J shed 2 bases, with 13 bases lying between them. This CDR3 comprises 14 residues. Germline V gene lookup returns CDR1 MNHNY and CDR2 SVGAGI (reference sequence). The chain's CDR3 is CASPRDNAYNEQFF. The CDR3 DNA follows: TGTGCCAGCCCCCGGGACAACGCCTACAATGAGCAGTTCTTC.

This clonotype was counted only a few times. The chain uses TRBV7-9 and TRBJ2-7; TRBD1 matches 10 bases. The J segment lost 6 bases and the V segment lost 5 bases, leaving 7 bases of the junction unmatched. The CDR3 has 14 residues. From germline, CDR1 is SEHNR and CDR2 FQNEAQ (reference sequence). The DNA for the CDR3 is TGTGCCAGCAGCCACCGGGACAGGGGAGGCGAGCAGTACTTC. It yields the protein CASSHRDRGGEQYF.